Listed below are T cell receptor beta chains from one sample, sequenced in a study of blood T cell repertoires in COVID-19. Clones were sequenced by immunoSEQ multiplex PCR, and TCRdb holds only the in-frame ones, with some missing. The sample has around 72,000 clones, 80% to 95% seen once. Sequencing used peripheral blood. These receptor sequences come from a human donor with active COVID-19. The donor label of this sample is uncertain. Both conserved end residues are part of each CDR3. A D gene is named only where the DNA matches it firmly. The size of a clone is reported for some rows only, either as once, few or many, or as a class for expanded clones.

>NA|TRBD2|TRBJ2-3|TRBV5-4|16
CASSTRTSGVGDTQYF
TGTGCCAGCAGCACCCGGACTAGCGGGGTTGGAGATACGCAGTATTTT
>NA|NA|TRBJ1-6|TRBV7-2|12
CASSQTISPLHF
TGTGCCAGCAGCCAAACAATTTCACCCCTCCACTTT
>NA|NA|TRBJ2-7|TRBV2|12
CASSLDIYEQYF
TGTGCCAGCAGCCTTGACATCTACGAGCAGTACTTC
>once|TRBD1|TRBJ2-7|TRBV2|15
CASSDLDRGSHEQYF
TGTGCCAGCAGTGACCTGGACAGGGGCTCCCACGAGCAGTACTTC
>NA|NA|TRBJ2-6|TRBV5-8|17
CASSRGIRISGANVLTF
TGTGCCAGCAGCCGAGGAATACGGATCTCTGGGGCCAACGTCCTGACTTTC
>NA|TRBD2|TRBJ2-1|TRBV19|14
CASSFGLAGSEQFF
TGTGCCAGTAGTTTTGGACTAGCGGGATCTGAGCAGTTCTTC
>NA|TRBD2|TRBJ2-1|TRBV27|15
CASSSQREWSNEQFF
TGTGCCAGCAGTTCCCAGCGGGAGTGGTCCAATGAGCAGTTCTTC
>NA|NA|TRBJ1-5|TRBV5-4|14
CASSLGGADQPQHF
TGTGCCAGCAGCTTGGGGGGCGCGGATCAGCCCCAGCATTTT
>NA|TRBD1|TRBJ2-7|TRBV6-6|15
CASTLEGQGAGEQYF
TGTGCCAGCACCCTAGAGGGACAGGGGGCGGGGGAGCAGTACTTC
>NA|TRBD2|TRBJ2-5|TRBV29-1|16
CSVVSSGRAGRVGQYF
TGCAGCGTTGTGTCCAGCGGGAGGGCCGGCCGGGTGGGCCAGTACTTC